This is a list of T cell receptor beta chains from one sample in a study of HIV-infected children after antiretroviral therapy interruption. TCRdb processed the 3' RACE reads anew with MiXCR; each CDR3 protein has one entry. The sample includes approximately 95,000 distinct CDR3 sequences, approximately 6.9% of them seen just once. The source was CD45RA+ CD4+ T cells from PBMCs, pooled from several time points, collected from a donor given antiretroviral therapy, either interrupted or continuous. Receptors originate from a pool of human donors with HIV. Both conserved end residues are part of each CDR3. The order of the fields is clone size, D gene, CDR3 length, V gene, J gene, CDR3 DNA, CDR3 protein. D genes are given only for firm matches. Not all rows give a size; the values are once, few, many and, for expanded clones, a class.

abundance: few; d_gene: TRBD1; len: 15; v_gene: TRBV5-1; j_gene: TRBJ1-1; CDR3nt: TGCGCCAGCAGCTTGACAGGGGGCTTGTCTACTGAAGCTTTCTTT; CDR3aa: CASSLTGGLSTEAFF
abundance: many; d_gene: NA; len: 15; v_gene: TRBV29-1; j_gene: TRBJ2-7; CDR3nt: TGCAGCGTTTCCGGCGACATGACCTGGGCCTACGAGCAGTACTTC; CDR3aa: CSVSGDMTWAYEQYF
abundance: many; d_gene: NA; len: 13; v_gene: TRBV6-6; j_gene: TRBJ2-4; CDR3nt: TGTGCCAGCGGTGACACTAGTCAAAACACCTTGTACTTT; CDR3aa: CASGDTSQNTLYF
abundance: NA; d_gene: NA; len: 14; v_gene: TRBV20-1; j_gene: TRBJ2-1; CDR3nt: TGCAGCAGGACCCGGGGGAGCTCCTACAATGAGCAGTTCTTC; CDR3aa: CSRTRGSSYNEQFF
abundance: many; d_gene: NA; len: 15; v_gene: TRBV12-3/TRBV12-4; j_gene: TRBJ2-7; CDR3nt: TGTGCCAGCAGTTTCTCGGCAGGGGCCTTTCACGAGCAGTACTTC; CDR3aa: CASSFSAGAFHEQYF
abundance: many; d_gene: NA; len: 13; v_gene: TRBV5-4; j_gene: TRBJ1-1; CDR3nt: TGTGCCAGCAGCCGACAGGAGAACACTGAAGCTTTCTTT; CDR3aa: CASSRQENTEAFF
abundance: many; d_gene: NA; len: 13; v_gene: TRBV6-1; j_gene: TRBJ2-2; CDR3nt: TGTGCCAGCAGTGGAAGAGGAGCCGGGGAGCTGTTTTTT; CDR3aa: CASSGRGAGELFF
abundance: many; d_gene: NA; len: 14; v_gene: TRBV6-2/TRBV6-3; j_gene: TRBJ2-7; CDR3nt: TGTGCCAGCAGTTACTCTTCGCCGTTGGACGAGCAGTACTTC; CDR3aa: CASSYSSPLDEQYF
abundance: many; d_gene: NA; len: 12; v_gene: TRBV19; j_gene: TRBJ2-2; CDR3nt: TGTGCCAGTAGAATGCGCACCGGGGAGCTGTTTTTT; CDR3aa: CASRMRTGELFF
abundance: many; d_gene: NA; len: 16; v_gene: TRBV7-2; j_gene: TRBJ2-7; CDR3nt: TGTGCCAGCAGCGACGGCGCCGGGACTCACTACTACGAGCAGTACTTC; CDR3aa: CASSDGAGTHYYEQYF
abundance: many; d_gene: NA; len: 13; v_gene: TRBV30; j_gene: TRBJ1-5; CDR3nt: TGTGCCTGGGGGACCGGGAGCAATCAGCCCCAGCATTTT; CDR3aa: CAWGTGSNQPQHF
abundance: many; d_gene: NA; len: 13; v_gene: TRBV7-9; j_gene: TRBJ2-1; CDR3nt: TGTGCCAGCAGCCCATACCAAAGAAATGAGCAGTTCTTC; CDR3aa: CASSPYQRNEQFF
abundance: many; d_gene: TRBD2; len: 16; v_gene: TRBV9; j_gene: TRBJ2-1; CDR3nt: TGTGCCAGCAGCTTAACTAGCGGGAGGTTAGCAAATGAGCAGTTCTTC; CDR3aa: CASSLTSGRLANEQFF
abundance: many; d_gene: TRBD1; len: 15; v_gene: TRBV27; j_gene: TRBJ1-2; CDR3nt: TGTGCCAGCAGTTTAGTGGGGACAGGGTTTCTTGGCTACACCTTC; CDR3aa: CASSLVGTGFLGYTF
abundance: few; d_gene: NA; len: 13; v_gene: TRBV30; j_gene: TRBJ1-5; CDR3nt: TGTGCCTGGAGTGGAAGGGGCAATCAGCCCCAGCATTTT; CDR3aa: CAWSGRGNQPQHF
abundance: NA; d_gene: NA; len: 17; v_gene: TRBV6-2/TRBV6-3; j_gene: TRBJ1-3; CDR3nt: TGTGCCAGCAGTTACTCGCGCACAGGCGTCTCTGGAAACACCATATATTTT; CDR3aa: CASSYSRTGVSGNTIYF
abundance: NA; d_gene: NA; len: 14; v_gene: TRBV6-5; j_gene: TRBJ1-6; CDR3nt: TGTGCCAGCAGTTACGGGTCGGGGGGTTCACCCCTCCACTTT; CDR3aa: CASSYGSGGSPLHF
abundance: NA; d_gene: TRBD2; len: 17; v_gene: TRBV6-6; j_gene: TRBJ2-5; CDR3nt: TGTGCCAGCAGTGTTTCGAGCGGGGGTGGGGCCCAAGAGACCCAGTACTTC; CDR3aa: CASSVSSGGGAQETQYF
abundance: medium-sized; d_gene: TRBD2; len: 18; v_gene: TRBV12-3/TRBV12-4; j_gene: TRBJ2-1; CDR3nt: TGTGCCAGCAGCACACAGCGGGGGGGCCGACGTTCCTACAATGAGCAGTTCTTC; CDR3aa: CASSTQRGGRRSYNEQFF
abundance: many; d_gene: NA; len: 15; v_gene: TRBV5-1; j_gene: TRBJ1-1; CDR3nt: TGCGCCAGCAGCTTGGGGGGGCACACGAACACTGAAGCTTTCTTT; CDR3aa: CASSLGGHTNTEAFF
abundance: NA; d_gene: TRBD1; len: 15; v_gene: TRBV24-1; j_gene: TRBJ2-7; CDR3nt: TGTTCCACCAGTGCTCCAAACAGGGGGTTCTACGAGCAGTACTTC; CDR3aa: CSTSAPNRGFYEQYF
abundance: few; d_gene: TRBD2; len: 14; v_gene: TRBV5-1; j_gene: TRBJ2-7; CDR3nt: TGCGCCAGCACCTCCGGGACTAGCGTTTACGAGCAGTACTTC; CDR3aa: CASTSGTSVYEQYF
abundance: NA; d_gene: NA; len: 17; v_gene: TRBV6-2/TRBV6-3; j_gene: TRBJ1-5; CDR3nt: TGTGCCAGCAGTTACTCAACAGGGTTTTATAGCAATCAGCCCCAGCATTTT; CDR3aa: CASSYSTGFYSNQPQHF
abundance: few; d_gene: NA; len: 13; v_gene: TRBV12-3/TRBV12-4; j_gene: TRBJ2-5; CDR3nt: TGTGCCAGCAGCTTAGGGGGGCCAGAGACCCAGTACTTC; CDR3aa: CASSLGGPETQYF
abundance: many; d_gene: NA; len: 12; v_gene: TRBV2; j_gene: TRBJ2-7; CDR3nt: TGTGCCAGCAGTGAAGCGGGGTTACTGCAGTACTTC; CDR3aa: CASSEAGLLQYF
abundance: many; d_gene: TRBD1; len: 13; v_gene: TRBV20-1; j_gene: TRBJ1-5; CDR3nt: TGCAGTGCTTCGGACAGGGCCAATCAGCCCCAGCATTTT; CDR3aa: CSASDRANQPQHF
abundance: NA; d_gene: NA; len: 17; v_gene: TRBV5-6; j_gene: TRBJ2-6; CDR3nt: TGTGCCAGCAGCTTGCAAGGTGCAGTCGATGGGGCCAACGTCCTGACTTTC; CDR3aa: CASSLQGAVDGANVLTF
abundance: NA; d_gene: NA; len: 13; v_gene: TRBV29-1; j_gene: TRBJ1-5; CDR3nt: TGCAGCGTTTATGTCGGGGAACGGGAGCCCCAGCATTTT; CDR3aa: CSVYVGEREPQHF
abundance: few; d_gene: NA; len: 15; v_gene: TRBV24-1; j_gene: TRBJ1-1; CDR3nt: TGTGCCACCAGTGACTCCGGGACTCTGAACACTGAAGCTTTCTTT; CDR3aa: CATSDSGTLNTEAFF
abundance: NA; d_gene: NA; len: 15; v_gene: TRBV30; j_gene: TRBJ2-7; CDR3nt: TGTGCCTGGAGTGCTTATCCCGACCTGGGGTACGAGCAGTACTTC; CDR3aa: CAWSAYPDLGYEQYF